This TCR beta chain was documented in a study of cytomegalovirus exposure and HLA in healthy donors. With 60 Vbeta and 13 Jbeta primers, the PCR was carried out. Generated by immunoSEQ multiplex PCR, the TCRdb table keeps only in-frame clones and is missing some. This sample yields roughly 190,000 clones, of which 79% are seen a single time; less than 2.5% belongs to the top ten. Per the germline V gene, CDR1 is SGHTA and CDR2 is FQGNSA. The CDR3 is 12 residues long. Between the trimmed V and J ends, which lost 1 base and 9 bases, there was a span of 7 bases. This sequence was found in a woman aged 50 to 65 in good health and CMV-seronegative. Sequencing was performed on PBMCs. The rearrangement uses TRBV7-2 and TRBJ2-4, with D hard to call. In DNA form, the CDR3 reads TGTGCCAGCAGCTTAGTGCGGAGCATTCAGTACTTC. Protein sequence: CASSLVRSIQYF.